The 29 T cell receptor beta chains below were found in one sample sequenced in a study of cytomegalovirus exposure and HLA in healthy donors. The PCR ran on 60 Vbeta and 13 Jbeta primers. TCRdb keeps only in-frame clones here, not all; method: immunoSEQ multiplex PCR. The sample contains about 110,000 clones, approximately 79% of which appear only once. Sample: PBMCs. These receptors originate from a young man in good health and CMV-seropositive.

The chain uses TRBV5-6 and TRBJ2-5; TRBD2 aligns across 10 bases. V gave up 3 bases and J gave up 3 bases; unmatched junction bases: 14. Germline-derived CDR1 and CDR2 are SGHDT and YYEEEE. The length of the CDR3 is 18 residues. CDR3 amino acids: CASSYPRPASGGEETQYF. In DNA, the CDR3 is TGTGCCAGCAGCTACCCCAGACCGGCTAGCGGGGGTGAAGAGACCCAGTACTTC.

The table lists this clone with a count of one. This chain links TRBV7-2 with TRBJ1-6, with 10 bases aligning to TRBD1. The CDR3 totals 15 residues. V lost 4 bases, J lost 13 bases, and 10 bases stayed unmatched. Germline assignment: CDR1 SGHTA and CDR2 FQGNSA. CDR3 sequence: CASSSTGDRGRPLHF. The DNA for the CDR3 is TGTGCCAGCAGCTCCACCGGGGACAGGGGCAGGCCCCTCCACTTT.

V is TRBV9 and J is TRBJ2-2, with 12 nucleotides matching TRBD2. The germline V gene has CDR1 SGDLS and CDR2 YYNGEE. The CDR3 sequence is 19 residues long. V was clipped by 3 bases and J by 1 base; unmatched bases: 10. The CDR3 here is CASSARLAGEPMNTGELFF. CDR3 in DNA: TGTGCCAGCAGCGCCCGACTAGCGGGGGAGCCAATGAACACCGGGGAGCTGTTTTTT. Drawing the rest from reference TRBV9 and TRBJ2-2, the complete variable domain is DSGVTQTPKHLITATGQRVTLRCSPRSGDLSVYWYQQSLDQGLQFLIQYYNGEERAKGNILERFSAQQFPDLHSELNLSSLELGDSALYFCASSARLAGEPMNTGELFFGEGSRLTVL.

As for this clone: This is likely a read error, given that the CDR3 carries no conserved phenylalanine or tryptophan at its end. It is unclear where the CDR3 begins or ends on the DNA, so no DNA is shown, and the CDR3 is as TCRdb lists it. The chain uses TRBV29-1 and TRBJ2-7; the D call of TRBD1 is as the table states it, not checked on the DNA. The CDR3 is made up of 8 amino acids, end residues included. Germline lookup yields CDR1 SQVTM and CDR2 ANQGSEA. CDR3 loop: CSLDRRID.

CDR3: CASSHPRRGHNYGYTF. The CDR3 DNA sequence: TGTGCCAGCAGCCATCCTCGGAGGGGGCATAACTATGGCTACACCTTC. V and J are TRBV11-2 and TRBJ1-2, with TRBD1 matching 7 bases. CDR3 length: 16 residues. V lost 5 bases to trimming and J lost 1 base; unmatched junction nucleotides: 10. CDR1 and CDR2 from the germline V gene are SGHAT and FQNNGV.

V is TRBV7-2 and J is TRBJ2-3, with 10 positions matching TRBD2. The V gene's germline CDR1 is SGHTA and CDR2 FQGNSA. After removal of 1 base from V and 4 bases from J, the junction contained 8 bases not matched to a gene. The length of the CDR3 is 17 residues. The CDR3 region is CASSLVIASGGADTQYF. The CDR3 DNA sequence: TGTGCCAGCAGCTTAGTCATCGCAAGCGGGGGGGCAGATACGCAGTATTTT. Full variable domain (missing parts from reference TRBV7-2 and TRBJ2-3): GAGVSQSPSNKVTEKGKDVELRCDPISGHTALYWYRQSLGQGLEFLIYFQGNSAPDKSGLPSDRFSAERTGGSVSTLTIQRTQQEDSAVYLCASSLVIASGGADTQYFGPGTRLTVL.

V and J are TRBV19 and TRBJ2-7; 9 nucleotides agree with TRBD1. Trimming cost V 3 bases and J 1 base; bases outside gene matches: 4. Germline lookup yields CDR1 LNHDA and CDR2 SQIVND (reference sequence). The CDR3 sequence is 15 residues long. CDR3 residues: CASSIEDRGSYEQYF. CDR3 DNA sequence: TGTGCCAGTAGTATCGAGGACAGGGGATCCTACGAGCAGTACTTC.

V usage is TRBV20-1 and J usage is TRBJ2-7; no reliable D call. V was pared by 5 bases and J by 2 bases, with 4 bases between. CDR1 and CDR2 (germline): DFQATT, SNEGSKA (reference sequence). This CDR3 comprises 10 residues. The CDR3 DNA follows: TGCAGTGCTCTAGCCTACGAGCAGTACTTC. Residues: CSALAYEQYF.

The chain carries TRBV5-8 and TRBJ1-4; D uncertain. The CDR3 runs 14 residues. The germline gives CDR1 SGHTS, CDR2 YDEGEE. V dropped 2 bases and J dropped 3 bases, with 8 bases sitting between them. The CDR3 DNA reads as TGTGCCAGCAGCTTTACGGACTCTAATGAAAAACTGTTTTTT. Translation gives CASSFTDSNEKLFF.

The chain carries TRBV2 and TRBJ1-5; D not resolved. V lost 1 base to trimming and J lost 6 bases, with 10 bases between them. CDR3 length equals 14 residues. Germline values: CDR1 SNHLY, CDR2 FYNNEI. CDR3 sequence reads: CASSEGGEVQPQHF. CDR3 in DNA: TGTGCCAGCAGTGAAGGGGGAGAGGTTCAGCCCCAGCATTTT.

This clone appeared once. V usage is TRBV5-1 and J usage is TRBJ1-6; D ambiguous. The CDR3 length is 16 residues. Trimming removed 3 bases at V and 5 bases at J, with 15 bases between. Germline values: CDR1 SGHRS, CDR2 YFSETQ. The CDR3 DNA is TGCGCCAGCAGCTCGGGGATCATCCAACATAATTCACCCCTCCACTTT. This codes for CASSSGIIQHNSPLHF.

This clone was observed a single time. The chain links TRBV7-2 to TRBJ1-1; D is uncertain. This CDR3 has 15 amino acids. The germline CDR1 and CDR2 sequences are SGHTA and FQGNSA. Trimming removed 5 bases from V and 4 bases from J, with 17 bases in between. CDR3 loop: CASSPRRAVGTEAFF. CDR3 in DNA: TGTGCCAGCAGCCCTAGGAGGGCAGTCGGCACTGAAGCTTTCTTT.

CDR3 DNA sequence: TGTGCCTGGAGTGAAACCCCAGGGGGGAATGATGGCTACACCTTC. This codes for CAWSETPGGNDGYTF. The chain employs TRBV30 and TRBJ1-2; 7 bases match TRBD1. CDR3 size: 15 residues. CDR1 is GTSNPN, CDR2 SVGIG, per germline (reference sequence). V shed 1 base, J shed 6 bases, and the junction held 11 bases outside the gene matches. The full variable domain, rest sourced from reference TRBV30 and TRBJ1-2, is SQTIHQWPATLVQPVGSPLSLECTVEGTSNPNLYWYRQAAGRGLQLLFYSVGIGQISSEVPQNLSASRPQDRQFILSSKKLLLSDSGFYLCAWSETPGGNDGYTFGSGTRLTVV.

This clone was counted once. The chain carries TRBV19 and TRBJ1-1; no clear D gene. In germline, CDR1 is LNHDA, CDR2 SQIVND (reference sequence). This CDR3 spans 14 amino acids. V dropped 8 bases and J dropped 3 bases, with 16 bases sitting between them. The chain's CDR3 is CASAYLAGYTEAFF. CDR3 coding DNA: TGTGCCAGTGCCTATCTCGCGGGGTACACTGAAGCTTTCTTT. The full variable domain, completed using reference TRBV19 and TRBJ1-1, is DGGITQSPKYLFRKEGQNVTLSCEQNLNHDAMYWYRQDPGQGLRLIYYSQIVNDFQKGDIAEGYSVSREKKESFPLTVTSAQKNPTAFYLCASAYLAGYTEAFFGQGTRLTVV.

The chain joins TRBV13 to TRBJ1-3; no firm D call. The V gene lost 1 base and the J gene lost 0 bases, with 10 bases spanning the gap. CDR3 length equals 16 residues. The V gene's germline CDR1 is PRHDT and CDR2 FYEKMQ (reference sequence). CDR3 nucleotide sequence: TGTGCCAGCAGCTTAGTTGGACTTTTCTCTGGAAACACCATATATTTT. Protein: CASSLVGLFSGNTIYF.

The gene calls are TRBV5-6 and TRBJ2-1; no definite D call. Deletions cut 4 bases from V and 0 bases from J, with 17 bases between. Germline loops: CDR1 SGHDT, CDR2 YYEEEE. The CDR3 extends over 17 amino acids. CDR3 nucleotides: TGTGCCAGCAGCCCCCGTTTCCCCGAGAGCTCCTACAATGAGCAGTTCTTC. It translates to CASSPRFPESSYNEQFF. The full variable domain, its missing parts supplied by reference TRBV5-6 and TRBJ2-1, is DAGVTQSPTHLIKTRGQQVTLRCSPKSGHDTVSWYQQALGQGPQFIFQYYEEEERQRGNFPDRFSGHQFPNYSSELNVNALLLGDSALYLCASSPRFPESSYNEQFFGPGTRLTVL.

This rearrangement joins TRBV5-1 to TRBJ2-5; 8 nucleotides match TRBD2. The germline gives CDR1 SGHRS, CDR2 YFSETQ. The V segment lost 1 base and the J segment 1 base; nucleotides outside the gene matches: 3. The CDR3 sequence is 15 residues long. CDR3 nucleotide sequence: TGCGCCAGCAGCTTGAGCGGGGGCCTCCAAGAGACCCAGTACTTC. Encoded protein: CASSLSGGLQETQYF.

V is TRBV6-5 and J is TRBJ2-2; D unclear. V lost 5 bases, J lost 4 bases, and 8 bases lay in between. The CDR3 consists of 13 residues. Germline CDR1 reads MNHEY; CDR2 reads SVGAGI. Written as DNA, the CDR3 is TGTGCCAGCAGTGTAGAAAGCACCGGGGAGCTGTTTTTT. Protein: CASSVESTGELFF.

This clone came up once. V is TRBV9 and J is TRBJ2-7, with a possible D match to TRBD1 (5 bases). Trimming shortened V by 4 bases and J by 6 bases, and 20 bases separated the two germline ends. The CDR3 totals 15 residues. CDR1 and CDR2 from the germline V gene are SGDLS and YYNGEE. This CDR3 reads CASSPQGQLQGEQYF. The CDR3 nucleotides read TGTGCCAGCAGCCCTCAGGGTCAACTCCAGGGCGAGCAGTACTTC.

The rearrangement joins TRBV7-9 to TRBJ2-3; 11 nucleotides match TRBD2. The CDR3 has 15 amino acids. Germline V gene data show CDR1 as SEHNR and CDR2 as FQNEAQ (reference sequence). J gave up 6 bases and V 2 bases, and 4 bases lay outside the gene matches. The CDR3 DNA follows: TGTGCCAGCAGCTTACATAGCGGGGGGGCGGATACGCAGTATTTT. This encodes CASSLHSGGADTQYF.

This chain joins TRBV15 and TRBJ1-5; TRBD1 is a possible D gene (6 bases). This CDR3 is built from 18 residues. V lost 0 bases, J lost 1 base, and 16 bases lay in between. Germline V CDR1 and CDR2: LNHNV, YYDKDF (reference sequence). CDR3 sequence (DNA): TGTGCCACCAGCAGAGATAGGGTCACAGGGACCAGCAATCAGCCCCAGCATTTT. Residues: CATSRDRVTGTSNQPQHF.

This clone was detected a few times. The V and J genes are TRBV10-3 and TRBJ2-1, with D perhaps TRBD1 (6 bases). The germline CDR1 and CDR2 sequences are ENHRY and SYGVKD. This CDR3 has 14 amino acids. The germline V and J ends were trimmed by 7 bases and 5 bases, with 15 bases remaining between them. CDR3 sequence (DNA): TGTGCCATCACCCCGGGACAACTAAACAATGAGCAGTTCTTC. Amino acids: CAITPGQLNNEQFF.

The V and J genes are TRBV6-5 and TRBJ1-3; D remains ambiguous. The CDR3 runs to 13 residues. The germline CDR1 and CDR2 sequences are MNHEY and SVGAGI. The germline V and J ends were trimmed by 4 bases and 0 bases, with 4 bases remaining between them. The CDR3 here is CASSSYSGNTIYF. Written as DNA, the CDR3 is TGTGCCAGCAGTTCCTACTCTGGAAACACCATATATTTT.

The chain is built from TRBV19 and TRBJ2-5; 11 bases are shared with TRBD1. Trimming cost V 5 bases and J 3 bases; bases outside gene matches: 11. CDR3 length: 17 amino acids. Germline CDR1 reads LNHDA; CDR2 reads SQIVND (reference sequence). The CDR3 DNA reads TGTGCCAGTAGTCCTTTGCGTTTGGGACAGGGGGAAGAGACCCAGTACTTC. Translating gives CASSPLRLGQGEETQYF. Together with reference TRBV19 and TRBJ2-5, the CDR3 gives the full variable domain: DGGITQSPKYLFRKEGQNVTLSCEQNLNHDAMYWYRQDPGQGLRLIYYSQIVNDFQKGDIAEGYSVSREKKESFPLTVTSAQKNPTAFYLCASSPLRLGQGEETQYFGPGTRLLVL.

The rearrangement joins TRBV5-1 to TRBJ2-2; TRBD1 agrees at 10 bases. This CDR3 spans 16 amino acids. V was pared by 3 bases and J by 2 bases, with 4 bases of the junction left unmatched. Germline CDR1 and CDR2: SGHRS and YFSETQ. In DNA, the CDR3 is TGCGCCAGCAGCTCCGACAGGGGGCGTAACACCGGGGAGCTGTTTTTT. It specifies CASSSDRGRNTGELFF. Supplemented by reference TRBV5-1 and TRBJ2-2, the full variable domain reads KAGVTQTPRYLIKTRGQQVTLSCSPISGHRSVSWYQQTPGQGLQFLFEYFSETQRNKGNFPGRFSGRQFSNSRSEMNVSTLELGDSALYLCASSSDRGRNTGELFFGEGSRLTVL.

Comment on this clone: At one end the junction does not follow the germline gene, possibly because of a read error. V is TRBV7-7 and J is TRBJ1-4; a possible D gene is TRBD1 (6 bases). Germline values: CDR1 SSHAT, CDR2 FNYEAQ (reference sequence). This CDR3 region has 15 residues. This chain's CDR3 is CASSLGTGKNEKLFF. Written as DNA, the CDR3 is TGTGCTAGCAGCTTAGGCACAGGGAAGAATGAAAAACTGTTTTTT.

This sequence joins TRBV7-3 and TRBJ1-5, with D possibly being TRBD1 (5 bases). Germline CDR1 reads SGHTA; CDR2 reads FQGTGA. The length of the CDR3 is 15 residues. V lost 2 bases and J lost 5, with 13 bases in between. The CDR3 reads CASSLAGCHHQPQHF. CDR3 nucleotide sequence: TGTGCCAGCAGCTTAGCAGGGTGCCACCATCAGCCCCAGCATTTT. Filled out from reference TRBV7-3 and TRBJ1-5, the complete variable domain reads GAGVSQTPSNKVTEKGKYVELRCDPISGHTALYWYRQSLGQGPEFLIYFQGTGAADDSGLPNDRFFAVRPEGSVSTLKIQRTERGDSAVYLCASSLAGCHHQPQHFGDGTRLSIL.

The CDR3 DNA follows: TGTGCCAGCAGTTACGGGGGCTGGGAGCAGTACTTC. Translated, it gives CASSYGGWEQYF. The chain is built from TRBV6-5 and TRBJ2-7; a weak D match, TRBD1 (6 bases). Germline V gene sequence: CDR1 MNHEY, CDR2 SVGAGI. The CDR3 is made up of 12 amino acids. The ends were cut back, 2 bases at V and 7 bases at J, with 9 bases in the middle.

About this clone itself: An end of the junction differs from the germline gene, which may be a read error. The V and J genes are TRBV7-9 and TRBJ2-1; 11 positions match TRBD2. The CDR3 is made up of 18 amino acids. The germline V gene encodes CDR1 SEHNR and CDR2 FQNEAQ (reference sequence). CDR3: CSSSLTSGATSSYNEQFF. The CDR3 DNA reads TGTTCCAGCAGCTTGACTAGCGGGGCCACCAGCTCCTACAATGAGCAGTTCTTC.